This T cell receptor beta chain comes out of a study of shared clonotypes between healthy human individuals. Overall study results and limits: Blood alone was sampled, and tissue repertoires likely differ.

About this clone itself: Its target is not known.

Each subset's genomic DNA was shared equally among a number of immunoSEQ plates. Generated by immunoSEQ multiplex PCR, the TCRdb table keeps only in-frame clones and is missing some. The sample has 450,000 to 650,000 clones, around three quarters seen once. All donors were healthy HIV-negative adults lacking recent acute infections or vaccinations. V was trimmed by 3 bases and J by 3 bases, leaving 15 bases between them. This CDR3 comprises 15 residues. Germline V gene data show CDR1 as MDHEN and CDR2 as SYDVKM. The sequence was collected from a woman aged 40-49 years in good health. Some clones in this sample may be carry-over from other donors' samples. The chain is built from TRBV28 and TRBJ2-7; tentative D call: TRBD1 (5 bases). The material sequenced was PBMCs. The CDR3 protein is CASSFVLSRDYEQYF. The CDR3 DNA reads as TGTGCCAGCAGTTTCGTTCTGAGCAGGGACTACGAGCAGTACTTC.